The T cell receptor beta chain described here comes from a study of beta chain features in type 1 diabetes. Study outcomes and limitations: The study found moderately but significantly shorter TCRB CDR3s in all four CD4+ subsets of Type 1 diabetes patients.

To note about this clone: Its antigen is unknown.

Every single donor gave one heparinised blood draw, and these averaged about 116 mL. Every bit of the isolated RNA underwent reverse transcription, so sequencing read expressed TCRB transcripts. The data were produced by immunoSEQ multiplex PCR, yet TCRdb's version contains in-frame clones alone and is incomplete. Altogether approximately 30,000 clones are present, around 60% being singletons, with the ten largest covering about 2.2%. The material sequenced was Tregs from blood. This receptor was obtained from a woman in her 30s with type 1 diabetes.

The CDR3 reads CASSQEINGVKYF. CDR3 DNA sequence: TGTGCCAGCAGCCAAGAAATCAACGGGGTTAAGTACTTC. The V and J genes are TRBV14 and TRBJ2-7, with a possible D match to TRBD2 (5 bases). This CDR3 is 13 amino acids long. The germline V and J ends were trimmed by 0 bases and 11 bases, with 14 bases remaining between them. Germline assignment: CDR1 SGHDN and CDR2 FVKESK.